The 31 T cell receptor beta chains listed next were all sequenced from one sample in a study of T cell repertoires in ileal Crohn's disease. Sequencing used immunoSEQ multiplex PCR; TCRdb keeps in-frame clones, though not all of them. The table shows around 2,000 clones, with 80% occurring only once. Time point described: proximal margin of the surgical specimen (macroscopically non-inflamed). The sample taken for sequencing was ileal tissue. The source of these receptors is an adult with Crohn's disease.

V usage is TRBV28 and J usage is TRBJ2-3; D unresolved. Trimming took off 7 bases at V and 1 base at J, with 12 bases between the two ends. CDR3 length: 14 residues. Germline-derived CDR1 and CDR2 are MDHEN and SYDVKM. The CDR3 here is CASTLGFGTDTQYF. CDR3 coding DNA: TGTGCCAGCACCCTCGGGTTTGGCACAGATACGCAGTATTTT. Complete variable domain (other parts from reference TRBV28 and TRBJ2-3): DVKVTQSSRYLVKRTGEKVFLECVQDMDHENMFWYRQDPGLGLRLIYFSYDVKMKEKGDIPEGYSVSREKKERFSLILESASTNQTSMYLCASTLGFGTDTQYFGPGTRLTVL.

The V and J genes are TRBV7-9 and TRBJ1-6; no definite D call. Germline V CDR1 and CDR2: SEHNR, FQNEAQ (reference sequence). Trimming removed 8 bases from V and 8 bases from J, with 10 bases in between. The CDR3 has 12 residues. The CDR3 sequence is CASGRPDSPLHF. The CDR3 DNA sequence: TGTGCCAGCGGACGGCCGGATTCACCCCTCCACTTT.

V and J are TRBV9 and TRBJ1-2; D not resolved. Germline V gene lookup returns CDR1 SGDLS and CDR2 YYNGEE. V was pared by 0 bases and J by 0 bases, with 9 bases between. The CDR3 is 15 residues long. DNA for the CDR3: TGTGCCAGCAGCGTAGGAACCGTTCCTAACTATGGCTACACCTTC. It translates to CASSVGTVPNYGYTF. The variable domain in full, completed from reference TRBV9 and TRBJ1-2, reads DSGVTQTPKHLITATGQRVTLRCSPRSGDLSVYWYQQSLDQGLQFLIQYYNGEERAKGNILERFSAQQFPDLHSELNLSSLELGDSALYFCASSVGTVPNYGYTFGSGTRLTVV.

V and J are TRBV13 and TRBJ2-1; D is perhaps TRBD1 (6 bases). Germline V gene data show CDR1 as PRHDT and CDR2 as FYEKMQ (reference sequence). V was shortened by 5 bases and J by 9 bases, with 14 bases between the two germline ends. The CDR3 runs 13 residues. CDR3 coding DNA: TGTGCCAGCAGCCCCGAACAGGGCCGTGAGCAGTTCTTC. Its translation is CASSPEQGREQFF.

This chain uses TRBV10-3 with TRBJ2-3; unclear D gene. Trimming left V 0 bases short and J 6 bases short, with 10 bases between. The CDR3 spans 14 residues. Germline CDR1 and CDR2: ENHRY and SYGVKD. CDR3: CAISESAYGDTQYF. The CDR3 DNA is TGTGCCATCAGTGAGTCGGCGTATGGGGATACGCAGTATTTT.

The J gene is TRBJ2-3, the V gene TRBV11-1, with 9 bases identical to TRBD1. Germline CDR1 and CDR2: SGHAT and FQDESV (reference sequence). V trimming: 5 bases; J trimming: 3 bases; junction bases outside the gene matches: 6. This CDR3 has 15 residues. The CDR3 spells CASSPRDRETDTQYF. CDR3 bases: TGTGCCAGCAGCCCGAGGGACAGGGAGACAGATACGCAGTATTTT.

The V gene is TRBV29-1, the J gene TRBJ2-7, with 9 bases aligning to TRBD2. The CDR3 runs to 14 residues. After removal of 5 bases from V and 6 bases from J, the junction contained 11 bases not matched to a gene. CDR1 and CDR2 (germline): SQVTM, ANQGSEA. The CDR3 DNA follows: TGCAGCGTTATCGAGTCGCGGGGGGGCCTCGAGCAGTACTTC. Translated, it gives CSVIESRGGLEQYF.

J is TRBJ2-7 and V is TRBV28, with TRBD1 as a possible D gene (6 bases). The CDR3 has 16 amino acids. Germline lookup yields CDR1 MDHEN and CDR2 SYDVKM. The V and J ends lost 1 base and 6 bases respectively, with 19 bases between them. The DNA of the CDR3 is TGTGCCAGCAGTTTATTAGGGTCAGGGGAGTTACGCGAGCAGTACTTC. It yields the protein CASSLLGSGELREQYF. The complete variable domain, with remaining parts taken from reference TRBV28 and TRBJ2-7, reads DVKVTQSSRYLVKRTGEKVFLECVQDMDHENMFWYRQDPGLGLRLIYFSYDVKMKEKGDIPEGYSVSREKKERFSLILESASTNQTSMYLCASSLLGSGELREQYFGPGTRLTVT.

To note about this clone: A much larger clone is a single base away; this may be a read error. The V gene is TRBV5-1, the J gene TRBJ1-4; a weak D match, TRBD1 (6 bases). The V end lost 0 bases, the J end lost 7 bases, and 10 bases lay between the germline ends. Germline lookup yields CDR1 SGHRS and CDR2 YFSETQ. This CDR3 spans 14 amino acids. CDR3: CASSLAGAGEKLFF. The CDR3 DNA reads as TGCGCCAGCAGCTTGGCGGGGGCGGGTGAAAAACTGTTTTTT.

Comment on this clone: One end of the junction does not line up with germline, which may come from a read error. The chain employs TRBV4-2 and TRBJ2-1; weak D call: TRBD2 (5 bases). The germline V gene has CDR1 LGHNA and CDR2 YNFKEQ. This CDR3 is 15 amino acids long. Written as DNA, the CDR3 is TGTGCCAGTAGCCTTGAAGCGGCGATAAACAATGAGCAGTTCTTC. Residues: CASSLEAAINNEQFF.

This clone has just a few counts. This chain uses TRBV10-2 with TRBJ2-7, with TRBD1 matching over 7 bases. The CDR3 length is 14 residues. V lost 10 bases to trimming and J lost 0 bases; unmatched junction nucleotides: 9. Germline CDR1 reads WSHSY; CDR2 reads SAAADI. The CDR3 sequence: CATSTGFISYEQYF. Written as DNA, the CDR3 is TGCGCCACCTCGACAGGGTTCATCTCCTACGAGCAGTACTTC.

This chain uses TRBV27 with TRBJ1-5; D gene ambiguous. Germline-derived CDR1 and CDR2 are MNHEY and SMNVEV (reference sequence). This CDR3 spans 12 amino acids. Trimming took 3 bases from V and 4 from J, leaving 4 bases between them. Here the CDR3 DNA reads TGTGCCAGCAGTTTCCTAAATCAGCCCCAGCATTTT. Encoded protein: CASSFLNQPQHF.

This clone was found once. The chain joins TRBV11-3 to TRBJ1-3; the D is unclear. V shed 2 bases and J shed 2 bases, with 7 bases lying between them. Germline CDR1 SGHNT, CDR2 YENEEA. The CDR3 totals 14 residues. DNA of the CDR3: TGTGCCAGCAGCTTATCGGCAGCTGGAAACACCATATATTTT. Residues: CASSLSAAGNTIYF.

This clone was observed a handful of times. This sequence joins TRBV11-2 and TRBJ1-1; 7 positions agree with TRBD1. The trim removed 5 bases at V and 5 bases at J, leaving 5 bases unmatched. Per germline, CDR1 SGHAT and CDR2 FQNNGV. The CDR3 totals 13 residues. DNA of the CDR3: TGTGCCAGCAGCGCAGACAGGGTGACTGAAGCTTTCTTT. Residues: CASSADRVTEAFF.

CDR3 residues: CASRTVGLGEQYF. The DNA for the CDR3 is TGTGCCAGCAGAACGGTGGGGTTAGGCGAGCAGTACTTC. The chain combines TRBV7-9 with TRBJ2-7; D gene ambiguous. CDR3 size: 13 residues. The V gene lost 6 bases and the J gene lost 6 bases, with 15 bases spanning the gap. Germline values: CDR1 SEHNR, CDR2 FQNEAQ (reference sequence).

The genes are TRBV18 and TRBJ1-1; D possibly corresponds to TRBD1 (5 bases). The CDR3 is 15 amino acids. V shed 3 bases and J shed 1 base, with 12 bases lying between them. Germline values: CDR1 KGHSH, CDR2 LQKENI. The CDR3 nucleotides read TGTGCCAGCTCACCGGGAAAGGGACCGAACACTGAAGCTTTCTTT. Its translation is CASSPGKGPNTEAFF.

This clone occurred once. This chain connects TRBV25-1 to TRBJ1-3; no clear D gene. CDR3 length: 14 residues. CDR1 and CDR2 (germline): MGHDK, SYGVNS. The V end was cut by 9 bases, the J end by 2 bases, with 14 bases between. This CDR3 reads CASLRFFPGNTIYF. The CDR3, as DNA: TGTGCCAGTCTTCGGTTTTTCCCTGGAAACACCATATATTTT.

This rearrangement joins TRBV7-9 to TRBJ2-7; perhaps D is TRBD1 or TRBD2 (6 bases each). This CDR3 region has 14 residues. V lost 5 bases, J lost 7 bases, and 18 bases lay in between. CDR1 SEHNR and CDR2 FQNEAQ come from the germline V gene (reference sequence). CDR3 sequence: CASSDMGGHGEQYF. DNA of the CDR3: TGTGCCAGCAGCGATATGGGGGGCCATGGGGAGCAGTACTTC.

This rearrangement joins TRBV4-2 to TRBJ2-2, with 10 bases identical to TRBD2. Germline lookup yields CDR1 LGHNA and CDR2 YNFKEQ. The J segment lost 7 bases and the V segment lost 4 bases, leaving 12 bases of the junction unmatched. The CDR3 contains 17 residues. DNA of the CDR3: TGTGCCAGCAGCCCGAACGTGGGACTAGCGTTCATCGGGGAGCTGTTTTTT. Translated: CASSPNVGLAFIGELFF.

This clone was observed a handful of times. The rearrangement uses TRBV6-1 and TRBJ1-1; D not resolved. The germline V and J ends were trimmed by 2 bases and 8 bases, with 6 bases remaining between them. The V gene's germline CDR1 is MNHNS and CDR2 SASEGT. The CDR3 is made up of 11 amino acids. The CDR3 DNA reads as TGTGCCAGCAGTGAATTTGGGGAAGCTTTCTTT. Translation gives CASSEFGEAFF.

J is TRBJ2-3 and V is TRBV30, with a tentative D call TRBD1 (5 bases). Trimming pared 6 bases from V and 1 base from J, leaving 17 bases between. CDR1 is GTSNPN and CDR2 is SVGIG in the germline V gene (reference sequence). This CDR3 spans 15 amino acids. The CDR3 nucleotides read TGTGCCTGCCCCCTAAGGGGTTACCGCACAGATACGCAGTATTTT. It translates to CACPLRGYRTDTQYF.

The CDR3 reads CASGQFLNRVGAFF. In nucleotides, the CDR3 is TGTGCTAGTGGTCAATTTTTAAACAGGGTCGGGGCTTTCTTT. This sequence joins TRBV12-5 and TRBJ1-1; D possibly corresponds to TRBD1 (6 bases). The CDR3 is made up of 14 amino acids. CDR1 and CDR2 from the germline V gene are LGHNT and FRNRAP. V was shortened by 5 bases and J by 11 bases, with 21 bases between the two germline ends.

The chain couples TRBV10-2 to TRBJ2-7; D not resolved. This CDR3 has 13 amino acids. Germline values: CDR1 WSHSY, CDR2 SAAADI. V shed 2 bases and J shed 5 bases, with 10 bases lying between them. DNA for the CDR3: TGCGCCAGCAGTGAGACCCCTCGGCACGAGCAGTACTTC. Translating it yields CASSETPRHEQYF.

The CDR3, as DNA: TGTGCCAGCAGCTCGACAGGGGGCGGTCAGCCCCAGCATTTT. It specifies CASSSTGGGQPQHF. The chain has TRBV7-8 and TRBJ1-5; the match to TRBD1 covers 10 bases. Per the germline V gene, CDR1 is SGHVS and CDR2 is FQNEAQ. V shed 4 bases and J 6 bases; nucleotides not matched to a gene: 3. This CDR3 spans 14 amino acids.

This chain links TRBV10-3 with TRBJ2-1; no reliable D call. Germline V gene sequence: CDR1 ENHRY, CDR2 SYGVKD. With 2 bases removed from V and 0 bases from J, the gap between germline ends came to 8 bases. The CDR3 sequence is 15 residues long. CDR3 nucleotide sequence: TGTGCCATCAGTGAGAGGCAGAGCTCCTACAATGAGCAGTTCTTC. Protein product: CAISERQSSYNEQFF.

The chain couples TRBV6-7 to TRBJ1-5; 8 bases are shared with TRBD1. TRBV6-7 is an ORF for which the function is uncertain. V lost 0 bases to trimming and J lost 0 bases; unmatched junction nucleotides: 7. CDR3 length: 18 residues. The CDR3 region is CASSYSHIGTGSNQPQHF. CDR3 nucleotides: TGTGCCAGCAGTTACTCCCACATCGGGACAGGTAGCAATCAGCCCCAGCATTTT.

The V gene is TRBV29-1, the J gene TRBJ1-2; possibly TRBD1 for D (5 bases). The germline V gene has CDR1 SQVTM and CDR2 ANQGSEA. Trimming pared 7 bases from V and 8 bases from J, leaving 20 bases between. The CDR3 totals 13 residues. The CDR3 reads CSAWTGGMGGYTF. The CDR3 nucleotides read TGCAGCGCCTGGACCGGGGGGATGGGGGGCTACACCTTC.

This chain joins TRBV7-8 and TRBJ2-3, with D hard to call. Per the germline V gene, CDR1 is SGHVS and CDR2 is FQNEAQ. Trimming removed 5 bases from V and 0 bases from J, with 15 bases in between. The CDR3 is 16 residues long. Written as DNA, the CDR3 is TGTGCCAGCAGCGCAGCAGTGTTTTCTAGCACAGATACGCAGTATTTT. Protein sequence: CASSAAVFSSTDTQYF.

This clone occurred once. The chain couples TRBV15 to TRBJ2-7; possibly TRBD1 for D (5 bases). CDR3 length: 16 amino acids. CDR1 LNHNV and CDR2 YYDKDF come from the germline V gene (reference sequence). V lost 1 base to trimming and J lost 2 bases, with 15 bases between them. CDR3 amino acids: CATSRGTTVPTYEQYF. The CDR3 bases are TGTGCCACCAGCAGAGGGACGACAGTTCCCACCTACGAGCAGTACTTC. The whole variable domain, remainder taken from reference TRBV15 and TRBJ2-7, is DAMVIQNPRYQVTQFGKPVTLSCSQTLNHNVMYWYQQKSSQAPKLLFHYYDKDFNNEADTPDNFQSRRPNTSFCFLDIRSPGLGDTAMYLCATSRGTTVPTYEQYFGPGTRLTVT.

The V gene is TRBV6-5, the J gene TRBJ2-3; D is ambiguous. This CDR3 is built from 12 residues. Germline CDR1 reads MNHEY; CDR2 reads SVGAGI. Trimming shortened V by 4 bases and J by 3 bases, and 5 bases separated the two germline ends. CDR3 loop: CASSSSTDTQYF. The CDR3 DNA is TGTGCCAGCAGTTCAAGTACAGATACGCAGTATTTT.

This clone appeared a single time. This rearrangement joins TRBV7-2 to TRBJ1-3; 9 nucleotides match TRBD1. V shed 2 bases and J 1 base; nucleotides not matched to a gene: 6. In germline, CDR1 is SGHTA, CDR2 FQGNSA. The CDR3 runs 17 residues. Here the CDR3 DNA reads TGTGCCAGCAGCTTAACAAGGACAGGGGAATCTGGAAACACCATATATTTT. Translation: CASSLTRTGESGNTIYF.